This TCR beta chain was sequenced for a study of coeliac disease. Study context: Coeliac patients had active, refractory type I, or gluten-free-diet-controlled disease. Without high-resolution HLA typing, biased TRBV7-2 usage was queried.

Profiling relied on immunoSEQ multiplex PCR, and the TCRdb table lists in-frame clones only, not all of them. The profile shows more than 3,500 clones, about 63% of them singletons. General study findings and limits: Lower clonality than controls marked TRB and TRG repertoires from active celiac intraepithelial and lamina propria samples.

A few counts support this clone. Its specificity is not known. In germline, CDR1 is SGHKS, CDR2 YYEKEE (reference sequence). The junction had 7 bases not matched to a gene; V was cut back by 3 bases and J by 7 bases. There are 15 residues in the CDR3. The receptor's source is a human donor with active celiac disease. The rearrangement joins TRBV5-5 to TRBJ1-6; 7 bases agree with TRBD1. Material for sequencing was intraepithelial lymphocytes from the gut. In DNA form, the CDR3 reads TGTGCCAGCAGCTCACACGGGACAGAGAATTCACCCCTCCACTTT. It specifies CASSSHGTENSPLHF.